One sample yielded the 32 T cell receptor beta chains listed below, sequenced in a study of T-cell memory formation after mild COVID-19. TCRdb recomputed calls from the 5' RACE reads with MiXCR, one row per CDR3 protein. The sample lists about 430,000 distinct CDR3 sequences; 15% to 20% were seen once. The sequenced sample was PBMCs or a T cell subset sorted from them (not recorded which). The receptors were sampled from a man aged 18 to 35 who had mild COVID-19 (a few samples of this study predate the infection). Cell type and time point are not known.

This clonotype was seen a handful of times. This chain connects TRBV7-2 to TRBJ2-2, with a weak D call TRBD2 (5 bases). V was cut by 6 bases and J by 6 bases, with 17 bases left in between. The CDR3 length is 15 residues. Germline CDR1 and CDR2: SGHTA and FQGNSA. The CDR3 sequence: CASRQRTRSSGELFF. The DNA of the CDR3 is TGTGCCAGCAGGCAGCGGACGCGTTCCTCCGGGGAGCTGTTTTTT.

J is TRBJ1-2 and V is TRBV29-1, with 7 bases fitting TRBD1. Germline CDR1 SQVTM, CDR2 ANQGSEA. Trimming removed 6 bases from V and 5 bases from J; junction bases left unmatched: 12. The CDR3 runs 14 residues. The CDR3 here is CSVATRGGPYGYTF. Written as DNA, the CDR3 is TGCAGCGTAGCTACCAGGGGGGGGCCTTATGGCTACACCTTC.

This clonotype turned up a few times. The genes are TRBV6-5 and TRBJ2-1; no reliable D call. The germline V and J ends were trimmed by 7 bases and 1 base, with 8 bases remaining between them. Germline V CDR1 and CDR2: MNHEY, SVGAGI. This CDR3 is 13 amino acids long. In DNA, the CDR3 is TGTGCCAGCACCACCCGGTCCTACAATGAGCAGTTCTTC. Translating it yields CASTTRSYNEQFF.

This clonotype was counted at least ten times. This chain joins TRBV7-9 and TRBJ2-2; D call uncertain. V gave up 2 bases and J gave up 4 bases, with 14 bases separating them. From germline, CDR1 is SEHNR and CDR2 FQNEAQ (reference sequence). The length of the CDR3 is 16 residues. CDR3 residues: CASSLFGQTPTGELFF. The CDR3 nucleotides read TGTGCCAGCAGCTTATTCGGTCAGACACCCACCGGGGAGCTGTTTTTT.

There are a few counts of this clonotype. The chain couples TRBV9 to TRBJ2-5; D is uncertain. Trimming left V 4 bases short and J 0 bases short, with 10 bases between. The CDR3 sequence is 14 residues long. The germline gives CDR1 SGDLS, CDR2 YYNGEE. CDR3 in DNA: TGTGCCAGCAGCCCCAACCGGTACCAAGAGACCCAGTACTTC. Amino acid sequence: CASSPNRYQETQYF.

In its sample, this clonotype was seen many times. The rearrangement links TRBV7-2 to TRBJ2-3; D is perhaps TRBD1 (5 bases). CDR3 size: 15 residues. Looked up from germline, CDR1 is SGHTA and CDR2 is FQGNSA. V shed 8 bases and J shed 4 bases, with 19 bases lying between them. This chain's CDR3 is CASSFAQGRADTQYF. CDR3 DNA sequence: TGTGCCAGCTCCTTCGCCCAGGGTAGGGCAGATACGCAGTATTTT.

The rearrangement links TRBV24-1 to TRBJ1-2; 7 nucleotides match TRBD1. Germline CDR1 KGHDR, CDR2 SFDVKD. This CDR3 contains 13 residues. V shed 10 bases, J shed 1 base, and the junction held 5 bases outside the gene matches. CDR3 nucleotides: TGTGCCACGTCGGACAGGAATAACTATGGCTACACCTTC. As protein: CATSDRNNYGYTF.

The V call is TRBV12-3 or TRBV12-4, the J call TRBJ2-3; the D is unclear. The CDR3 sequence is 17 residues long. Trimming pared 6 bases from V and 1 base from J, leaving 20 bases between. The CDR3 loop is CASSYRGWGVGTDTQYF. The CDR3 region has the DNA TGTGCCAGCAGCTACCGAGGCTGGGGTGTCGGCACAGATACGCAGTATTTT.

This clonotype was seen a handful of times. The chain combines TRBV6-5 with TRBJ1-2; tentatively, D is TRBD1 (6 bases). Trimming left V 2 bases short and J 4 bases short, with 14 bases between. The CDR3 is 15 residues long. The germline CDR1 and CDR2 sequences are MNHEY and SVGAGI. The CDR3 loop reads CASSYPGGGSYGYTF. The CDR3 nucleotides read TGTGCCAGCAGTTACCCCGGGGGCGGTAGCTATGGCTACACCTTC.

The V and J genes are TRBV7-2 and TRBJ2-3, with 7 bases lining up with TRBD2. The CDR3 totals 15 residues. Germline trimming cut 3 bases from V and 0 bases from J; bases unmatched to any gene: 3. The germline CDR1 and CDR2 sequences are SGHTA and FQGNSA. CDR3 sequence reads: CASSLGGVSTDTQYF. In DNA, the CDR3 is TGTGCCAGCAGCTTGGGGGGGGTAAGCACAGATACGCAGTATTTT. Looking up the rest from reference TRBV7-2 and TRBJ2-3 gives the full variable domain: GAGVSQSPSNKVTEKGKDVELRCDPISGHTALYWYRQSLGQGLEFLIYFQGNSAPDKSGLPSDRFSAERTGGSVSTLTIQRTQQEDSAVYLCASSLGGVSTDTQYFGPGTRLTVL.

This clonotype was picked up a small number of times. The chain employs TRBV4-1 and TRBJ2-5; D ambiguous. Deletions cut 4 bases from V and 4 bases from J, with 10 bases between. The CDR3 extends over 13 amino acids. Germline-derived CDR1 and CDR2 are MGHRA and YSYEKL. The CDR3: CASSLAVAETQYF. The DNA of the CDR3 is TGCGCCAGCAGCCTGGCCGTGGCAGAGACCCAGTACTTC.

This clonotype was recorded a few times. In DNA, the CDR3 is TGTGCCAGCAGCTTTGGACTAGTGGGGAGAAATGAGCAGTTCTTC. This codes for CASSFGLVGRNEQFF. The chain uses TRBV7-6 and TRBJ2-1; 7 nucleotides line up with TRBD2. CDR3 length: 15 residues. V was pared by 3 bases and J by 7 bases, with 9 bases of the junction left unmatched. Germline V gene sequence: CDR1 SGHVS, CDR2 FNYEAQ.

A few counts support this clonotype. The CDR3: CASSPQGARGYGYTF. In nucleotides, the CDR3 is TGTGCCAGCAGCCCGCAGGGGGCGCGCGGCTATGGCTACACCTTC. The V call is TRBV21-1, the J call TRBJ1-2; the table's D call of TRBD1 was not tested on the DNA. TRBV21-1 is listed as a pseudogene. The CDR3 spans 15 residues.

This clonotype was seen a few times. CDR3 bases: TGTGCCAGCAATTTCGAGAATCATCGCTCCTACGAGCAGTACGTC. Its protein product is CASNFENHRSYEQYV. The V call is TRBV6-5, the J call TRBJ2-7; D remains unclear. The CDR3 loop spans 15 amino acids. Per the germline V gene, CDR1 is MNHEY and CDR2 is SVGAGI. Trimming left V 7 bases short and J 0 bases short, with 16 bases between.

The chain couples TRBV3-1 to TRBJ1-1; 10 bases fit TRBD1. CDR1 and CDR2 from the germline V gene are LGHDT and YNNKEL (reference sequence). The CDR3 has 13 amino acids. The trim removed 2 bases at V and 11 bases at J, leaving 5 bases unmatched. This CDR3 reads CASSQRGTGEAFF. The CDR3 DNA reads TGTGCCAGCAGCCAAAGAGGGACAGGGGAGGCTTTCTTT.

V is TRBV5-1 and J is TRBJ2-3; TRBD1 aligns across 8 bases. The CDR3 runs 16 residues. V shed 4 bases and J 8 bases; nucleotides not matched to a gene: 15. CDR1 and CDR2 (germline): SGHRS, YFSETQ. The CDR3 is CASSNRADRVSGTQYF. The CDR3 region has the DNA TGCGCCAGCAGCAACAGGGCGGACAGGGTGTCGGGTACGCAGTATTTT.

The CDR3 DNA reads as TGTGCCAGCAACCCTGGGGGACAGTATAATTCACCCCTCCACTTT. It codes for CASNPGGQYNSPLHF. This chain links TRBV12-3 or TRBV12-4 with TRBJ1-6; 7 bases align to TRBD1. The V gene end was trimmed by 7 bases and the J gene end by 4 bases; junction bases not matched to a gene: 7. The CDR3 consists of 15 residues.

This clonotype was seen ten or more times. CDR3 loop: CASSYAGVNTEAFF. The CDR3 nucleotides read TGTGCCAGCAGTTACGCAGGGGTGAACACTGAAGCTTTCTTT. The chain links TRBV6-6 to TRBJ1-1; D possibly corresponds to TRBD1 (6 bases). V lost 2 bases and J lost 0, with 7 bases in between. Germline loops: CDR1 MNHNY, CDR2 SVGAGI (reference sequence). CDR3 length: 14 residues.

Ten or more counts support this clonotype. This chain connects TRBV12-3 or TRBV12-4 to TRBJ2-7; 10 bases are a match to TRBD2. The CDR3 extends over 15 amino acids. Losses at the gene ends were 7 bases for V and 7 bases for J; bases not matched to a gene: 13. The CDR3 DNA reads TGTGCCAGCACCCCTTTCACTAGCGGGGCTAGGGAGCAGTACGTC. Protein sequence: CASTPFTSGAREQYV.

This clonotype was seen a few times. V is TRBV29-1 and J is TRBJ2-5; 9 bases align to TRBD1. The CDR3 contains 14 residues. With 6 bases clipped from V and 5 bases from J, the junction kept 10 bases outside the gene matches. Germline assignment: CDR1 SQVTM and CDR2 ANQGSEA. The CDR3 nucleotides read TGCAGCGTCGTTCCACAGGGGGCCGGGGAGACCCAGTACTTC. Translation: CSVVPQGAGETQYF.

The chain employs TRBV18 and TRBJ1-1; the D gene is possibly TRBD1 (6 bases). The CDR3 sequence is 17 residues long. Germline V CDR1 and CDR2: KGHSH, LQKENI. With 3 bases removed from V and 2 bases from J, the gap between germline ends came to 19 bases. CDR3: CASSPYAVQGHNTEAFF. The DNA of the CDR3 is TGTGCCAGCTCACCGTACGCGGTCCAGGGGCATAACACTGAAGCTTTCTTT.

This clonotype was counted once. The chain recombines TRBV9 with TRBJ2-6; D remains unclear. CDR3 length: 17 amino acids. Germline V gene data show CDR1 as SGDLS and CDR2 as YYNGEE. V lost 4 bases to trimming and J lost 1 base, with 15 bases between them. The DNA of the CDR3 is TGTGCCAGCAGCTCGGCCAGACGGTTTTCTGGGGCCAACGTCCTGACTTTC. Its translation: CASSSARRFSGANVLTF. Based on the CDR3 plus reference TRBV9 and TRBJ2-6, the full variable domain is DSGVTQTPKHLITATGQRVTLRCSPRSGDLSVYWYQQSLDQGLQFLIQYYNGEERAKGNILERFSAQQFPDLHSELNLSSLELGDSALYFCASSSARRFSGANVLTFGAGSRLTVL.

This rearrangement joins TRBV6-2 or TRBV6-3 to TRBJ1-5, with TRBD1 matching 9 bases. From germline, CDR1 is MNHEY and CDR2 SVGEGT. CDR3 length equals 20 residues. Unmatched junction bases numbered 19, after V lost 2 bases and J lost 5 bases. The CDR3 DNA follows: TGTGCCAGCAGTTACAGGGGATTCAACCGGGACAGGGTCAACCATCAGCCCCAGCATTTT. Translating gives CASSYRGFNRDRVNHQPQHF.

CDR3 bases: TGTGCCAGCAGCACCCGTACCGGGACTTACAACTATGGCTACACCTTC. Translation gives CASSTRTGTYNYGYTF. The rearrangement uses TRBV7-9 and TRBJ1-2; perhaps TRBD1 as D (5 bases). V lost 5 bases to trimming and J lost 2 bases, with 18 bases between them. The length of the CDR3 is 16 residues. Germline values: CDR1 SEHNR, CDR2 FQNEAQ (reference sequence).

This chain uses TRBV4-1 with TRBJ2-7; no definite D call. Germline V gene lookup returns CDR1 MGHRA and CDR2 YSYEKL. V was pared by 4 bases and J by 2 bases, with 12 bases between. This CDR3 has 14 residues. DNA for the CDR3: TGCGCCAGCAGCCTACGGACGGATGCCTACGAGCAGTACTTC. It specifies CASSLRTDAYEQYF.

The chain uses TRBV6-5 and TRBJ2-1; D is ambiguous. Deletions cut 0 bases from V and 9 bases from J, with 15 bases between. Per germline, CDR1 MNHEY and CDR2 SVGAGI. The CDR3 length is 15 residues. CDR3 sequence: CASSYSIWIGGEQFF. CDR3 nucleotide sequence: TGTGCCAGCAGTTACTCGATTTGGATAGGTGGTGAGCAGTTCTTC.

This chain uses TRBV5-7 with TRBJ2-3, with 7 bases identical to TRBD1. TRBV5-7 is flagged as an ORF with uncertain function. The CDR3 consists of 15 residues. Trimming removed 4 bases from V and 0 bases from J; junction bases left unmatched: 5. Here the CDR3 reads CASSPTGRSTDTQYF. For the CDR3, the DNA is TGTGCCAGCAGCCCGACAGGGCGAAGCACAGATACGCAGTATTTT.

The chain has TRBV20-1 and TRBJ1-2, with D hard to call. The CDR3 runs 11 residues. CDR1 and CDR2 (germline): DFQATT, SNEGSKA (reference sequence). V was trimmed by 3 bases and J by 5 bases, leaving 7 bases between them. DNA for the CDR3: TGCAGTGCTAGCAAGATTTATGGCTACACCTTC. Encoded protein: CSASKIYGYTF.

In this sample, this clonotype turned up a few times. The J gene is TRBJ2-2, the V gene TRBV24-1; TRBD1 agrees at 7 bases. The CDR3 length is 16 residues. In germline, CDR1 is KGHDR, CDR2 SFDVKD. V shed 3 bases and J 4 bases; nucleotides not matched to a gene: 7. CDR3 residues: CATSDPNTGVTGELFF. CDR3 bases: TGTGCCACCAGTGATCCAAACACAGGGGTCACCGGGGAGCTGTTTTTT.

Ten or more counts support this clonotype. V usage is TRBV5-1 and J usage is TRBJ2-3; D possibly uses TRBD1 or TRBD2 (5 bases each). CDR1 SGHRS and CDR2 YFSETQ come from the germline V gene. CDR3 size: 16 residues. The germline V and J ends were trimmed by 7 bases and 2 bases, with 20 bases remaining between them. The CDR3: CASRSLGVPNTDTQYF. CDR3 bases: TGCGCCAGCCGAAGTTTGGGGGTCCCTAACACAGATACGCAGTATTTT.

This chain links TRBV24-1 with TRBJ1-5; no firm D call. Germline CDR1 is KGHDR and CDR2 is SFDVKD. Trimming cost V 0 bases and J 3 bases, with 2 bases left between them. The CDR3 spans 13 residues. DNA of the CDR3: TGTGCCACCAGTGATTTGGTCAATCAGCCCCAGCATTTT. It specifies CATSDLVNQPQHF.

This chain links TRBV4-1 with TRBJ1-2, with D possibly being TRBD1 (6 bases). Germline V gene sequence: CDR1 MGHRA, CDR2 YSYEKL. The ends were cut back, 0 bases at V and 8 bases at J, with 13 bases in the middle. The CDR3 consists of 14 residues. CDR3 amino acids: CASSQESGARGYTF. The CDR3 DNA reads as TGCGCCAGCAGCCAAGAATCAGGGGCGCGGGGCTACACCTTC.